One and the same sample provided the 30 T cell receptor beta chains below, sequenced in a study of post-analysis software for immune sequencing data (dated by TCRdb to the mid-2010s). Their antigen targets remain unknown. The investigation overall reported the following: Four to six TRBV segments, including TRBV5-6, TRBV5-1 and TRBV20-1, were significantly more frequent in patients than controls.

The method behind the library was PCR. Sequencing was performed on an Illumina HiSeq 2500. To reduce PCR and sequencing biases, unique molecular identifiers were incorporated into the TCR beta cDNA libraries. TCRdb cleaned the public reads at Q25 with fastp, built clones with MiXCR and kept in-frame beta chains. CDR3 protein duplicates are merged, each entry listing the most common genes and DNA. This sample has roughly 730,000 distinct CDR3 sequences in its table, and roughly 27% of those were observed once. Together, the top ten hold around 0.56% of the sample. Sequences were obtained from blood. Receptors were obtained from a girl aged 10 to 17 with multiple sclerosis.

The rearrangement uses TRBV27 and TRBJ2-5, with TRBD1 identical over 7 bases. The CDR3 extends over 15 amino acids. The germline gives CDR1 MNHEY, CDR2 SMNVEV (reference sequence). The V gene end was trimmed by 4 bases and the J gene end by 3 bases; junction bases not matched to a gene: 8. As DNA, the CDR3 is TGTGCCAGCAGTTCCCGACAGGGTCTAGAAGAGACCCAGTACTTC. It codes for CASSSRQGLEETQYF.

The table lists this clonotype with many counts. The J gene is TRBJ2-5, the V gene TRBV9; TRBD1 agrees at 7 bases. CDR3 size: 13 residues. Germline V gene data show CDR1 as SGDLS and CDR2 as YYNGEE. V shed 2 bases, J shed 3 bases, and the junction held 1 base outside the gene matches. The DNA of the CDR3 is TGTGCCAGCAGCGTCGGGACAGAAGAGACCCAGTACTTC. Translated: CASSVGTEETQYF.

J is TRBJ1-1 and V is TRBV11-1; no reliable D call. Trimming cost V 5 bases and J 1 base, with 11 bases left between them. This CDR3 region has 14 residues. Germline V CDR1 and CDR2: SGHAT, FQDESV (reference sequence). In DNA form, the CDR3 reads TGTGCCAGCAGCCAGGTGGCGCCGAACACTGAAGCTTTCTTT. Its protein is CASSQVAPNTEAFF. The whole variable domain, filled in from reference TRBV11-1 and TRBJ1-1, reads EAEVAQSPRYKITEKSQAVAFWCDPISGHATLYWYRQILGQGPELLVQFQDESVVDDSQLPKDRFSAERLKGVDSTLKIQPAELGDSAMYLCASSQVAPNTEAFFGQGTRLTVV.

This sequence joins TRBV28 and TRBJ2-7; D possibly corresponds to TRBD1 (6 bases). Germline CDR1 is MDHEN and CDR2 is SYDVKM. This CDR3 comprises 15 residues. The V end lost 7 bases, the J end lost 6 bases, and 22 bases lay between the germline ends. The CDR3, as DNA: TGTGCCAGCACCACCCTGAGACAGGTCTGGTCCGAGCAGTACTTC. This encodes CASTTLRQVWSEQYF.

The CDR3 loop is CASTPTGFGAGAYNEQFF. Written as DNA, the CDR3 is TGTGCCAGCACCCCCACAGGTTTCGGGGCGGGAGCCTACAATGAGCAGTTCTTC. The V gene is TRBV25-1, the J gene TRBJ2-1; 7 bases fit TRBD2. V gave up 7 bases and J gave up 2 bases; unmatched junction bases: 17. The germline gives CDR1 MGHDK, CDR2 SYGVNS. The length of the CDR3 is 18 residues.

This clonotype was seen only a few times. The chain couples TRBV6-1 to TRBJ2-7; 7 bases align to TRBD1. CDR1 and CDR2 (germline): MNHNS, SASEGT. The CDR3 has 15 amino acids. Trimming took 5 bases from V and 2 from J; bases not matched to a gene: 9. CDR3 loop: CASSIRDRAAYEQYF. DNA of the CDR3: TGTGCCAGCAGTATCCGGGACAGAGCTGCCTACGAGCAGTACTTC.

The chain combines TRBV16 with TRBJ2-1; 11 nucleotides agree with TRBD2. After removal of 2 bases from V and 8 bases from J, the junction contained 11 bases not matched to a gene. This CDR3 has 17 amino acids. Per germline, CDR1 KGHSY and CDR2 FQNENV. As DNA, the CDR3 is TGTGCCAGCAGCCAAGGTCCCGCACTAGCGGGAGTAGATGAGCAGTTCTTC. It codes for CASSQGPALAGVDEQFF.

This clonotype was seen a single time. The V gene is TRBV27, the J gene TRBJ2-5; 8 positions match TRBD2. In germline, CDR1 is MNHEY, CDR2 SMNVEV (reference sequence). Trimming removed 8 bases from V and 5 bases from J; junction bases left unmatched: 16. CDR3 length: 16 residues. CDR3 amino acids: CASSRGGGGYSETQYF. The DNA for the CDR3 is TGTGCCAGCTCCCGGGGGGGTGGCGGGTACTCGGAGACCCAGTACTTC.

This clonotype was seen only a few times. J is TRBJ2-7 and V is TRBV7-2, with D unresolved. CDR3 length: 13 residues. V was shortened by 4 bases and J by 6 bases, with 13 bases between the two germline ends. Germline assignment: CDR1 SGHTA and CDR2 FQGNSA. CDR3 amino acids: CASSSLPLGEQYF. The CDR3 DNA follows: TGTGCCAGCAGCTCCCTTCCGTTGGGCGAGCAGTACTTC.

The V and J genes are TRBV11-2 and TRBJ1-1; no clear D gene. The CDR3 totals 12 residues. The germline V and J ends were trimmed by 5 bases and 5 bases, with 9 bases remaining between them. CDR1 and CDR2 (germline): SGHAT, FQNNGV. CDR3 loop: CASSRGVTEAFF. CDR3 nucleotide sequence: TGTGCCAGCAGCCGCGGGGTGACTGAAGCTTTCTTT.

The table lists this clonotype with a few counts. The chain uses TRBV29-1 and TRBJ1-2; tentative D call: TRBD1 (6 bases). The CDR3 has 13 amino acids. V lost 4 bases to trimming and J lost 8 bases, with 17 bases between them. CDR1 and CDR2 (germline): SQVTM, ANQGSEA. As DNA, the CDR3 is TGCAGCGTTGTCCTAACAGGGTCAGCAGGCTACACCTTC. It translates to CSVVLTGSAGYTF.

The V call is TRBV19, the J call TRBJ2-4; D ambiguous. V dropped 6 bases and J dropped 9 bases, with 15 bases sitting between them. Germline CDR1 LNHDA, CDR2 SQIVND (reference sequence). The CDR3 spans 13 residues. DNA for the CDR3: TGTGCCAGTAGCACTACCCCAGCAGGCATTCAGTACTTC. It encodes CASSTTPAGIQYF. The complete variable domain, with remaining parts taken from reference TRBV19 and TRBJ2-4, reads DGGITQSPKYLFRKEGQNVTLSCEQNLNHDAMYWYRQDPGQGLRLIYYSQIVNDFQKGDIAEGYSVSREKKESFPLTVTSAQKNPTAFYLCASSTTPAGIQYFGAGTRLSVL.

A few counts support this clonotype. The gene calls are TRBV5-1 and TRBJ2-5; a weak D match, TRBD1 (6 bases). Matching the DNA end better, TRBJ2-7 makes the J call doubtful. This CDR3 contains 15 residues. Germline lookup yields CDR1 SGHRS and CDR2 YFSETQ. CDR3 DNA sequence: TGCGCCAGCAGCTCAACAGGGAGTCGAGACTACGAGCAGTACTTC. Translating gives CASSSTGSRDYEQYF.

V is TRBV29-1 and J is TRBJ1-1; D ambiguous. CDR3 length: 14 amino acids. Trimming shortened V by 8 bases and J by 1 base, and 17 bases separated the two germline ends. Germline lookup yields CDR1 SQVTM and CDR2 ANQGSEA. The CDR3 reads CSLDEGRQNTEAFF. The CDR3, as DNA: TGCAGCTTAGACGAGGGCAGACAGAACACTGAAGCTTTCTTT.

This clonotype was detected a few times. The chain carries TRBV20-1 and TRBJ2-7, with 12 bases that match TRBD2. CDR3 size: 14 residues. V was pared by 5 bases and J by 7 bases, with 9 bases of the junction left unmatched. Germline V gene lookup returns CDR1 DFQATT and CDR2 SNEGSKA (reference sequence). The CDR3 is CSAARLAGVGEQYF. In DNA form, the CDR3 reads TGCAGTGCTGCCCGACTAGCGGGAGTGGGGGAGCAGTACTTC.

The V gene is TRBV20-1, the J gene TRBJ2-5, with D perhaps TRBD1 or TRBD2 (6 bases each). This CDR3 has 14 amino acids. V gave up 6 bases and J gave up 5 bases, with 19 bases separating them. Per the germline V gene, CDR1 is DFQATT and CDR2 is SNEGSKA (reference sequence). CDR3 sequence: CSATQDSGRETQYF. DNA for the CDR3: TGCAGTGCAACACAGGACAGTGGGAGGGAGACCCAGTACTTC.

The CDR3 sequence: CASSPTSLDRPNHEQYF. DNA for the CDR3: TGTGCCAGCAGCCCGACTTCCCTCGACAGGCCCAACCACGAGCAGTACTTC. This chain connects TRBV7-9 to TRBJ2-7; tentative D call: TRBD1 (6 bases). Germline V CDR1 and CDR2: SEHNR, FQNEAQ (reference sequence). This CDR3 is built from 17 residues. Trimming removed 5 bases at V and 5 bases at J, with 25 bases between.

This clonotype appeared a few times. The V gene is TRBV20-1, the J gene TRBJ2-3; maybe TRBD2 (7 bases). The V and J ends lost 8 bases and 4 bases respectively, with 19 bases between them. There are 14 residues in the CDR3. Germline CDR1 and CDR2: DFQATT and SNEGSKA (reference sequence). CDR3: CSTRGGEDPDTQYF. CDR3 DNA sequence: TGCAGTACCCGAGGGGGGGAAGACCCAGATACGCAGTATTTT.

A few counts support this clonotype. This chain joins TRBV7-2 and TRBJ1-2; perhaps TRBD1 as D (5 bases). CDR3 length: 14 amino acids. Germline V gene lookup returns CDR1 SGHTA and CDR2 FQGNSA. V dropped 1 base and J dropped 4 bases, with 10 bases sitting between them. This CDR3 reads CASSLGAGSYGYTF. CDR3 nucleotide sequence: TGTGCCAGCAGCTTAGGGGCAGGGAGCTATGGCTACACCTTC.

This clonotype was detected a few times. The chain is built from TRBV20-1 and TRBJ2-4, with TRBD1 matching 9 bases. The J call may be in error: the DNA end matches TRBJ2-5 better. Germline CDR1 is DFQATT and CDR2 is SNEGSKA (reference sequence). The CDR3 is 13 residues long. The CDR3 bases are TGCAGTGCTAGCCACAGGGGGCGAGAGACCCAGTACTTC. It codes for CSASHRGRETQYF.

This clonotype showed up just a few times. The chain is built from TRBV20-1 and TRBJ2-3; no firm D call. From germline, CDR1 is DFQATT and CDR2 SNEGSKA (reference sequence). V lost 8 bases to trimming and J lost 3 bases, with 6 bases between them. This CDR3 comprises 10 residues. DNA of the CDR3: TGCAGTTTTGGGACAGATACGCAGTATTTT. This encodes CSFGTDTQYF.

This clonotype was counted between two and nine times. The rearrangement links TRBV20-1 to TRBJ2-5; 7 bases line up with TRBD1. Germline-derived CDR1 and CDR2 are DFQATT and SNEGSKA (reference sequence). The CDR3 runs 12 residues. Unmatched junction bases numbered 5, after V lost 5 bases and J lost 5 bases. The CDR3 is CSAETGSETQYF. The CDR3 DNA follows: TGCAGTGCTGAGACAGGGTCGGAGACCCAGTACTTC.

There are a few counts of this clonotype. The V call is TRBV6-6, the J call TRBJ1-5, with D maybe TRBD1 (6 bases). Germline V gene lookup returns CDR1 MNHNY and CDR2 SVGAGI (reference sequence). Deletions cut 0 bases from V and 7 bases from J, with 16 bases between. The CDR3 runs to 16 residues. CDR3 nucleotides: TGTGCCAGCAGTTACTCGAGTACGGGGGGCGGGCAGCCCCAGCATTTT. This sequence encodes CASSYSSTGGGQPQHF.

This clonotype was observed a few times. The genes are TRBV10-3 and TRBJ2-5; 11 nucleotides line up with TRBD1. There are 14 residues in the CDR3. V dropped 7 bases and J dropped 5; count of bases not matched to a gene: 6. Germline CDR1 ENHRY, CDR2 SYGVKD. Here the CDR3 reads CAIKGQGAVETQYF. In DNA, the CDR3 is TGTGCCATCAAAGGACAGGGGGCTGTTGAGACCCAGTACTTC.

The chain is built from TRBV7-2 and TRBJ2-6; 8 positions match TRBD1. V shed 5 bases and J 0 bases; nucleotides not matched to a gene: 15. The germline CDR1 and CDR2 sequences are SGHTA and FQGNSA. This CDR3 spans 20 amino acids. Here the CDR3 reads CASSPRYGDRTSSGANVLTF. In DNA form, the CDR3 reads TGTGCCAGCAGCCCCCGGTACGGGGACAGGACAAGCTCTGGGGCCAACGTCCTGACTTTC.

Only a few counts were recorded for this clonotype. The J gene is TRBJ2-5, the V gene TRBV15; the D is unclear. With 0 bases removed from V and 3 bases from J, the gap between germline ends came to 17 bases. The CDR3 loop spans 17 amino acids. Germline CDR1 is LNHNV and CDR2 is YYDKDF (reference sequence). Here the CDR3 DNA reads TGTGCCACCAGCAGAGATCTCTCTGGGCTGGGCGAAGAGACCCAGTACTTC. Translated, it gives CATSRDLSGLGEETQYF.

Notes on this clonotype: Just one base apart from a much larger clone, this may be a read error. The chain joins TRBV29-1 to TRBJ2-1, with a weak D call TRBD2 (5 bases). CDR3 length: 16 residues. CDR1 is SQVTM, CDR2 ANQGSEA, per germline. The CDR3 DNA follows: TGCTGCGTTGAGGGCCTTGAGCGGCCTCTCTACAATGAGCAGTTCTTC. It translates to CCVEGLERPLYNEQFF.

This clonotype was observed a few times. This chain uses TRBV7-2 with TRBJ2-1; D is perhaps TRBD2 (5 bases). V was trimmed by 1 base and J by 4 bases, leaving 11 bases between them. The CDR3 extends over 15 amino acids. Germline CDR1 reads SGHTA; CDR2 reads FQGNSA. CDR3 sequence: CASSLESGSYNEQFF. In nucleotides, the CDR3 is TGTGCCAGCAGCTTAGAGTCGGGGTCTTACAATGAGCAGTTCTTC.

In this sample, this clonotype turned up a few times. The chain carries TRBV20-1 and TRBJ2-3, with 15 bases lining up with TRBD2. CDR1 DFQATT and CDR2 SNEGSKA come from the germline V gene (reference sequence). Trimming took 1 base from V and 6 from J; bases not matched to a gene: 11. The CDR3 contains 18 residues. The DNA of the CDR3 is TGCAGTGCTAGAGCCATGGGACTAGCGGGAGGTTGGGACGATACGCAGTATTTT. Translating it yields CSARAMGLAGGWDDTQYF.

The chain links TRBV7-9 to TRBJ2-5; tentatively, D is TRBD2 (6 bases). Germline loops: CDR1 SEHNR, CDR2 FQNEAQ (reference sequence). The length of the CDR3 is 15 residues. The ends were cut back, 5 bases at V and 4 bases at J, with 17 bases in the middle. As DNA, the CDR3 is TGTGCCAGCAGCCACCCCCGGGGGTTTGGAGAGACCCAGTACTTC. Protein product: CASSHPRGFGETQYF. Based on the CDR3 plus reference TRBV7-9 and TRBJ2-5, the full variable domain is DTGVSQNPRHKITKRGQNVTFRCDPISEHNRLYWYRQTLGQGPEFLTYFQNEAQLEKSRLLSDRFSAERPKGSFSTLEIQRTEQGDSAMYLCASSHPRGFGETQYFGPGTRLLVL.